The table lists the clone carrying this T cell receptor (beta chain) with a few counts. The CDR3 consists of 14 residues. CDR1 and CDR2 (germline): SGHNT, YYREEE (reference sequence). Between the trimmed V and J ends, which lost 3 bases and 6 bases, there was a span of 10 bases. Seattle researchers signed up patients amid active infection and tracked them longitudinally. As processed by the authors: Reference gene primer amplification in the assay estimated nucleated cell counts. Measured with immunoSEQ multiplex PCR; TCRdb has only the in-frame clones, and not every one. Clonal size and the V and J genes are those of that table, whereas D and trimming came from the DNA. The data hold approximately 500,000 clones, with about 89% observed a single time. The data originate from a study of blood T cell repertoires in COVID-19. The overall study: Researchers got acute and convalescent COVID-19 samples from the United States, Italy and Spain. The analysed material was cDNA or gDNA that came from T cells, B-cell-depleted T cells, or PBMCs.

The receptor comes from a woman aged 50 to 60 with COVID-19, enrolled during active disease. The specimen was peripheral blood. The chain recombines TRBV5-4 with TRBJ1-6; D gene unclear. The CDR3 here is CASSSVYGNSPLHF. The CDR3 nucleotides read TGTGCCAGCAGCTCGGTATACGGTAATTCACCCCTCCACTTT.